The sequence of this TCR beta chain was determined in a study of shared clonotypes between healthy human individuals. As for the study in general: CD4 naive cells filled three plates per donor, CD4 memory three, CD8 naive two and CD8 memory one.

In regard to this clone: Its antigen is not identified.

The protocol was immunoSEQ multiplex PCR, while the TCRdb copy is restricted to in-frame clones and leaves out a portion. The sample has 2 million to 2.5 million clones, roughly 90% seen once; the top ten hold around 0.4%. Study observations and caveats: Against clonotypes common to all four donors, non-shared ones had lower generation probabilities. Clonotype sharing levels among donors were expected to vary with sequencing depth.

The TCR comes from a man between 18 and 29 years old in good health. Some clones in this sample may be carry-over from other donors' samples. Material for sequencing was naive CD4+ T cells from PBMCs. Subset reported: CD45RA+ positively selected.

The CDR3 region has the DNA TGTGCCAGCACCCGATTTGGCAATCAGCCCCAGCATTTT. Its protein product is CASTRFGNQPQHF. The chain uses TRBV28 and TRBJ1-5; D not resolved. V was clipped by 7 bases and J by 2 bases, with 9 bases between them. CDR3 length: 13 residues. Looked up from germline, CDR1 is MDHEN and CDR2 is SYDVKM.